Listed below are T cell receptor beta chains from one sample, sequenced in a study of blood T cell repertoires in COVID-19. Here immunoSEQ multiplex PCR was the method, and the copy in TCRdb shows in-frame clones only, minus some. The table records 160,000 or so clones, about 80% of them present only once. The sequencing input was peripheral blood. All receptors derive from a human donor in a cohort sampled during active COVID-19. Both conserved end residues are part of each CDR3. Fields, in order: clone size, V gene, D gene, J gene, CDR3 length, CDR3 protein, CDR3 DNA. A D gene is named only where the DNA matches it firmly. Clone size appears in some rows only: once, few, many, or a class for an expanded clone.

NA	TRBV6-6	TRBD1	TRBJ2-1	16	CASSYSRDRAYNEQFF	TGTGCCAGCAGTTACTCCCGGGACAGGGCTTACAATGAGCAGTTCTTC
once	TRBV29-1	TRBD2	TRBJ2-3	14	CSSTLAIGMDTQYF	TGCAGCTCTACACTAGCGATCGGGATGGATACGCAGTATTTT
many	TRBV7-2	NA	TRBJ1-4	13	CASSLELNEKLFF	TGTGCCAGCAGCTTAGAACTTAATGAAAAACTGTTTTTT
NA	TRBV5-1	TRBD1	TRBJ1-1	15	CASSAIQGRNTEAFF	TGCGCCAGCAGCGCAATACAGGGGAGGAACACTGAAGCTTTCTTT
NA	TRBV7-2	NA	TRBJ2-1	14	CASSLRGSYNEQFF	TGTGCCAGCAGCTTAAGGGGCAGCTACAATGAGCAGTTCTTC
NA	TRBV6-4	NA	TRBJ1-6	13	CASSDREDSPLHF	TGTGCCAGCAGTGACAGGGAGGATTCACCCCTCCACTTT
once	TRBV28	NA	TRBJ2-3	12	CASSLRVDTQYF	TGTGCCAGCAGTCTCAGGGTGGATACGCAGTATTTT
NA	TRBV29-1	TRBD2	TRBJ2-7	15	CSVVLTSGSSYEQYF	TGCAGCGTAGTCCTGACTAGCGGGAGCTCCTACGAGCAGTACTTC
once	TRBV27	NA	TRBJ2-3	13	CASTKAGADTQYF	TGTGCCAGCACGAAGGCAGGGGCCGATACGCAGTATTTT
NA	TRBV7-2	TRBD1	TRBJ2-1	14	CASSPNFRGNEQFF	TGTGCCAGCAGCCCGAACTTCAGGGGGAATGAGCAGTTCTTC
NA	TRBV5-1	NA	TRBJ2-1	14	CASSSPDKGNEQFF	TGCGCCAGCAGCTCGCCGGACAAGGGCAATGAGCAGTTCTTC
NA	TRBV28	TRBD1	TRBJ1-3	13	CASRTGGRNTIYF	TGTGCCAGCAGAACAGGGGGCAGAAACACCATATATTTT
NA	TRBV7-3	NA	TRBJ2-5	16	CASSLPGRANQETQYF	TGTGCCAGCAGCTTACCTGGGCGGGCAAACCAAGAGACCCAGTACTTC
NA	TRBV13	TRBD1	TRBJ2-7	15	CASSLSGTGTYEQYF	TGTGCCAGCAGCCTATCTGGGACAGGAACCTACGAGCAGTACTTC
NA	TRBV24-1	NA	TRBJ2-2	11	CATSRTGELFF	TGTGCCACCAGTCGTACCGGGGAGCTGTTTTTT
NA	TRBV14	NA	TRBJ2-7	16	CASSQATVRASYEQYF	TGTGCCAGCAGCCAAGCTACAGTCAGGGCCTCCTACGAGCAGTACTTC
NA	TRBV7-6	NA	TRBJ2-6	16	CASSLGAGSGANVLTF	TGTGCCAGCAGCTTGGGGGCAGGGTCTGGGGCCAACGTCCTGACTTTC
NA	TRBV5-4	NA	TRBJ2-6	18	CASSVNRGATSGANVLTF	TGTGCCAGCAGCGTCAATCGGGGGGCGACGTCTGGGGCCAACGTCCTGACTTTC
NA	TRBV14	NA	TRBJ2-7	14	CASSRLRDTYEQYF	TGTGCCAGCAGCCGCCTCCGGGACACCTACGAGCAGTACTTC
NA	TRBV5-6	NA	TRBJ1-1	16	CASPVGQGCRPTEAFF	TGTGCCAGCCCCGTGGGGCAGGGATGTCGTCCGACTGAAGCTTTCTTT
NA	TRBV27	TRBD1	TRBJ1-2	13	CASSAGTGQGYTF	TGTGCCAGCAGTGCTGGGACAGGGCAGGGCTACACCTTC
NA	TRBV6-5	NA	TRBJ2-7	15	CASGTWRPPSYEQYF	TGTGCCAGCGGTACCTGGCGGCCACCCTCCTACGAGCAGTACTTC
NA	TRBV11-2	NA	TRBJ1-1	16	CASSKNGGGMNTEAFF	TGTGCCAGCAGCAAGAACGGGGGTGGAATGAACACTGAAGCTTTCTTT
NA	TRBV5-6	TRBD1	TRBJ1-5	13	CASSWGQGQPQHF	TGTGCCAGCAGCTGGGGACAGGGCCAGCCCCAGCATTTT
NA	TRBV5-6	TRBD2	TRBJ2-5	15	CASSQNGRGPETQYF	TGTGCCAGCAGCCAGAATGGGAGGGGACCAGAGACCCAGTACTTC
NA	TRBV5-1	TRBD2	TRBJ2-7	13	CASSSSGNYEQYF	TGCGCCAGCAGTTCTAGCGGGAACTACGAGCAGTACTTC
NA	TRBV6-2/TRBV6-3	TRBD1	TRBJ2-3	16	CASSIRQGGRYHTQYF	TGTGCCAGCAGTATAAGACAGGGTGGGCGTTACCATACGCAGTATTTT
NA	TRBV19	NA	TRBJ2-2	16	CASAPTPGGDTGELFF	TGTGCCAGTGCTCCGACGCCCGGCGGGGACACCGGGGAGCTGTTTTTT
once	TRBV5-1	NA	TRBJ1-5	16	CASSLSGETSNQPQHF	TGCGCCAGCAGCTTGTCGGGTGAAACTAGCAATCAGCCCCAGCATTTT
few	TRBV28	NA	TRBJ2-7	10	CASTGSEQYF	TGTGCCAGTACAGGGAGCGAGCAGTACTTC
few	TRBV11-2	NA	TRBJ2-7	15	CASSLESGASYEQYF	TGTGCCAGCAGCTTAGAGTCAGGGGCCTCCTACGAGCAGTACTTC
NA	TRBV7-6	TRBD1	TRBJ1-6	16	CASSPGTGGRNSPLHF	TGTGCCAGCAGCCCGGGGACAGGGGGCCGGAATTCACCCCTCCACTTT
NA	TRBV3-1/TRBV3-2	NA	TRBJ2-1	13	CASRDLAHNEQFF	TGTGCCAGCAGGGACCTAGCACACAATGAGCAGTTCTTC
NA	TRBV3-1/TRBV3-2	TRBD2	TRBJ2-7	17	CASSTRTSGRVRYEQYF	TGTGCCAGCAGCACCCGGACTAGCGGGAGGGTCCGTTACGAGCAGTACTTC
few	TRBV6-5	TRBD1	TRBJ2-7	15	CASSPDRGSSYEQYF	TGTGCCAGCAGTCCCGACAGGGGGTCTTCCTACGAGCAGTACTTC
NA	TRBV18	NA	TRBJ2-5	14	CASSDSELQETQYF	TGTGCCAGCTCAGACAGTGAACTACAAGAGACCCAGTACTTC
NA	TRBV5-1	TRBD1	TRBJ2-7	12	CASSTTGYEQYF	TGCGCCAGCAGCACGACAGGGTACGAGCAGTACTTC
NA	TRBV5-8	TRBD1	TRBJ2-7	15	CASSHFGTGSYEQYF	TGTGCCAGCAGCCACTTCGGGACAGGTTCCTACGAGCAGTACTTC
NA	TRBV11-2	TRBD2	TRBJ2-3	16	CASSPLNGRGTDTQYF	TGTGCCAGCAGCCCCCTGAATGGGAGGGGCACAGATACGCAGTATTTT
NA	TRBV18	NA	TRBJ1-5	12	CASSPGGQPQHF	TGTGCCAGCTCACCAGGGGGCCAGCCCCAGCATTTT
NA	TRBV5-4	NA	TRBJ1-2	13	CASSSLWEGGYTF	TGTGCCAGCAGCTCTTTGTGGGAGGGCGGCTACACCTTC
many	TRBV10-3	TRBD1	TRBJ2-7	15	CAIRAGQALSYEQYF	TGTGCCATCAGGGCGGGACAGGCCCTCTCCTACGAGCAGTACTTC
few	TRBV10-3	NA	TRBJ2-7	13	CAMAPGSSYEQYF	TGTGCCATGGCGCCGGGTTCCTCCTACGAGCAGTACTTC
NA	TRBV3-1/TRBV3-2	TRBD2	TRBJ2-7	17	CASSRGGGTKSSYEQYF	TGTGCCAGCAGCCGTGGCGGGGGGACGAAGAGCTCCTACGAGCAGTACTTC
once	TRBV6-2/TRBV6-3	TRBD1	TRBJ2-6	19	CASSKTSWDSVSGANVLTF	TGTGCCAGCAGCAAAACCTCCTGGGACAGCGTCTCTGGGGCCAACGTCCTGACTTTC
NA	TRBV6-6	TRBD1	TRBJ1-4	14	CASSLRDRGEKLFF	TGTGCCAGCAGTCTCCGGGACAGGGGTGAAAAACTGTTTTTT
NA	TRBV10-1	TRBD1	TRBJ1-1	14	CASSRDRANTEAFF	TGCGCCAGCAGTAGGGACAGGGCGAACACTGAAGCTTTCTTT